This T cell receptor beta chain was obtained from a study of blood T cell repertoires in COVID-19. For the study at large: Sources were T cells, B-cell-depleted T cells, or PBMCs; the material itself was cDNA or gDNA.

Assay: immunoSEQ multiplex PCR; the TCRdb copy retains only in-frame clones and omits some. The sample records around 400,000 clones, about 89% being singletons. This sequence originates from a woman in her sixties with COVID-19, enrolled during active disease. Sequenced input: peripheral blood.

The CDR3 spells CASSFVGGPLLGGEQYF. In nucleotides, the CDR3 is TGTGCCAGCAGTTTTGTAGGGGGCCCCCTTCTAGGCGGCGAGCAGTACTTC. The chain combines TRBV27 with TRBJ2-7; 7 positions agree with TRBD1. The germline V gene has CDR1 MNHEY and CDR2 SMNVEV (reference sequence). V shed 3 bases and J 6 bases; nucleotides not matched to a gene: 17. This CDR3 has 17 amino acids.